Below, 15 T cell receptor beta chains from the same sample are listed, as sequenced in a study of spatial heterogeneity in lung cancer. The antigens of these receptors remain unknown. Regarding time point: sample taken at primary tumor resection. Study results and limitations: Tumors with more nonsynonymous mutations had more expanded intratumoral alpha and beta TCRs.

MiXCR was run by TCRdb on the 5' RACE reads, yielding one entry per CDR3 protein. This table holds around 100,000 distinct CDR3 sequences, 3.5% to 5% found once. The source was lung tumor tissue, collected at surgery. These receptors all stem from a male donor with early-stage non-small cell lung cancer.

CDR3 sequence (DNA): TGTGCCAGCAGTCCGGCGGGCACCTACGAGCAGTACTTC. Protein product: CASSPAGTYEQYF. The rearrangement links TRBV28 to TRBJ2-7, with D perhaps matching TRBD2 (5 bases). Germline V gene lookup returns CDR1 MDHEN and CDR2 SYDVKM. V lost 5 bases, J lost 2 bases, and 10 bases lay in between. CDR3 length: 13 amino acids.

This clonotype occurred many times. V is TRBV15 and J is TRBJ1-5; D gene uncertain. The CDR3 runs to 15 residues. The germline gives CDR1 LNHNV, CDR2 YYDKDF (reference sequence). V lost 0 bases to trimming and J lost 7 bases, with 13 bases between them. For the CDR3, the DNA is TGTGCCACCAGCAGAGATATTGAGGTACGCCAGCCCCAGCATTTT. It is translated as CATSRDIEVRQPQHF.

This clonotype was counted many times. V gene TRBV20-1 combines with J gene TRBJ2-3, with 14 positions matching TRBD2. CDR1 and CDR2 (germline): DFQATT, SNEGSKA (reference sequence). After removal of 4 bases from V and 6 bases from J, the junction contained 6 bases not matched to a gene. This CDR3 spans 15 amino acids. The CDR3 DNA reads as TGCAGTGCTAAAGGGACTAGCGGGAGCGCTGATACGCAGTATTTT. This encodes CSAKGTSGSADTQYF.

The chain employs TRBV11-2 and TRBJ2-2; 7 positions match TRBD1. Germline V gives CDR1 SGHAT, CDR2 FQNNGV. The V segment lost 3 bases and the J segment 2 bases; nucleotides outside the gene matches: 9. The CDR3 covers 17 residues. CDR3 region: CASSFPTGTVNTGELFF. The CDR3 region has the DNA TGTGCCAGCAGCTTTCCAACCGGGACAGTTAACACCGGGGAGCTGTTTTTT.

This clonotype was observed many times. The rearrangement links TRBV6-1 to TRBJ1-2, with 8 bases matching TRBD1. The germline V gene has CDR1 MNHNS and CDR2 SASEGT. CDR3 length: 10 amino acids. Trimming took 8 bases from V and 8 from J; bases not matched to a gene: 1. Written as DNA, the CDR3 is TGTGCCAGCGGGGACAGGGGCTACACCTTC. Amino acid sequence: CASGDRGYTF.

V is TRBV28 and J is TRBJ2-1; tentative D call: TRBD1 (7 bases). The CDR3 is 15 amino acids. Germline V lookup: CDR1 MDHEN, CDR2 SYDVKM. V gave up 5 bases and J gave up 9 bases, with 20 bases separating them. The CDR3 is CASSLPGTAGFEQFF. Here the CDR3 DNA reads TGTGCCAGCAGTCTCCCCGGGACAGCGGGTTTTGAGCAGTTCTTC. The complete variable domain, with remaining parts taken from reference TRBV28 and TRBJ2-1, reads DVKVTQSSRYLVKRTGEKVFLECVQDMDHENMFWYRQDPGLGLRLIYFSYDVKMKEKGDIPEGYSVSREKKERFSLILESASTNQTSMYLCASSLPGTAGFEQFFGPGTRLTVL.

This clonotype showed up many times. The chain carries TRBV7-6 and TRBJ2-6; D remains ambiguous. V was trimmed by 2 bases and J by 0 bases, leaving 8 bases between them. The length of the CDR3 is 16 residues. Germline CDR1 and CDR2: SGHVS and FNYEAQ. CDR3 residues: CASSLNPGSGANVLTF. The CDR3 nucleotides are TGTGCCAGCAGCTTAAATCCTGGCTCTGGGGCCAACGTCCTGACTTTC.

This clonotype occurred many times. This chain connects TRBV5-1 to TRBJ2-7, with D hard to call. CDR1 SGHRS and CDR2 YFSETQ come from the germline V gene. Deletions cut 0 bases from V and 1 base from J, with 11 bases between. The CDR3 totals 15 residues. CDR3 in amino acids: CASSLERFRSYEQYF. The CDR3 DNA follows: TGCGCCAGCAGCTTGGAACGTTTTAGGTCCTACGAGCAGTACTTC.

This clonotype was observed at least ten times. This chain joins TRBV27 and TRBJ1-6; no clear D gene. The germline V gene has CDR1 MNHEY and CDR2 SMNVEV (reference sequence). The CDR3 is made up of 13 amino acids. V shed 0 bases and J shed 9 bases, with 6 bases lying between them. The CDR3 nucleotides are TGTGCCAGCAGTTTATCGGCGCTTTCACCCCTCCACTTT. Translation: CASSLSALSPLHF.

This clonotype was detected a few times. Here the CDR3 DNA reads TGCAGTGCTAGGGGTTGGACTGAAGCTTTCTTT. This translates into CSARGWTEAFF. The chain couples TRBV20-1 to TRBJ1-1; D remains unclear. This CDR3 is 11 amino acids long. The V and J ends lost 3 bases and 5 bases respectively, with 7 bases between them. CDR1 and CDR2 (germline): DFQATT, SNEGSKA (reference sequence).

This clonotype was detected ten times or more. J is TRBJ2-1 and V is TRBV12-3 or TRBV12-4, with a weak D call TRBD2 (5 bases). The CDR3 totals 18 residues. V was trimmed by 3 bases and J by 6 bases, leaving 24 bases between them. DNA of the CDR3: TGTGCCAGCAGTTTCTTCCATCTACTAGAAGAGAAAAGCAATGAGCAGTTCTTC. Translation gives CASSFFHLLEEKSNEQFF.

This clonotype was seen at least ten times. V usage is TRBV10-1 and J usage is TRBJ2-3; D not resolved. The CDR3 spans 14 residues. The V end was cut by 0 bases, the J end by 2 bases, with 6 bases between. CDR1 and CDR2 from the germline V gene are WNHNN and SYGVQD (reference sequence). The CDR3 spells CASSESGHTDTQYF. DNA for the CDR3: TGCGCCAGCAGTGAGTCTGGGCACACAGATACGCAGTATTTT.

Ten or more counts support this clonotype. The chain combines TRBV27 with TRBJ1-1, with D perhaps TRBD1 (6 bases). The germline V and J ends were trimmed by 5 bases and 1 base, with 11 bases remaining between them. From germline, CDR1 is MNHEY and CDR2 SMNVEV (reference sequence). This CDR3 region has 14 residues. The CDR3 DNA reads as TGTGCCAGCAGTCTGGGACACCGGAACACTGAAGCTTTCTTT. Its protein product is CASSLGHRNTEAFF.

In its sample, this clonotype was seen many times. The V call is TRBV7-2, the J call TRBJ2-1; a possible D gene is TRBD2 (6 bases). Germline-derived CDR1 and CDR2 are SGHTA and FQGNSA. V was pared by 6 bases and J by 1 base, with 13 bases between. The CDR3 has 15 residues. In nucleotides, the CDR3 is TGTGCCAGCAGTACAGCGGGTCTTTCCTACAATGAGCAGTTCTTC. This codes for CASSTAGLSYNEQFF.

This clonotype was detected many times. This chain joins TRBV27 and TRBJ2-7, with TRBD2 matching 8 bases. The CDR3 has 15 residues. Germline V gene sequence: CDR1 MNHEY, CDR2 SMNVEV (reference sequence). Unmatched junction bases numbered 5, after V lost 2 bases and J lost 2 bases. The CDR3 region has the DNA TGTGCCAGCAGTTTAGATTCGGGAGGGACCTACGAGCAGTACTTC. This gives the protein CASSLDSGGTYEQYF.